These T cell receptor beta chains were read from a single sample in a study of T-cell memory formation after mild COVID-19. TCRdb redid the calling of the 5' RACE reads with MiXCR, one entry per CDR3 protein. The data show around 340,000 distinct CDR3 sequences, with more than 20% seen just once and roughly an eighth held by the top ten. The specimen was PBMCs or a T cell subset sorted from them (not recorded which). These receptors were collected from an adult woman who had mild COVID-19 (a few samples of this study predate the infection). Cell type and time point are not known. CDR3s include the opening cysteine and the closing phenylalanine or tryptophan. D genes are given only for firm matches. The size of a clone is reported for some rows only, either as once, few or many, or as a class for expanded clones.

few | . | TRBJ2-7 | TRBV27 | TGTGCCAGCGGTGTAGGGTTGGCGAACGAGCAGTACTTC | CASGVGLANEQYF
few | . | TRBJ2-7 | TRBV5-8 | TGTGCCAGTCGGGAGTGGGTCGGCGAGCAGTACTTC | CASREWVGEQYF
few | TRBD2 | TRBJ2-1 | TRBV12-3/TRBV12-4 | TGTGCCAGCAGTCCTAGATTAGGACTAGCCCCTGGCAATGAGCAGTTCTTC | CASSPRLGLAPGNEQFF
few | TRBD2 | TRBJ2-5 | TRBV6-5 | TGTGCCAGCAGTTACCGGCCTAGCGGGGGGTACCAAGAGACCCAGTACTTC | CASSYRPSGGYQETQYF
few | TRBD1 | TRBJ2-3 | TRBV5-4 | TGTGCCAGCAGCTTGGAGGGACAGGGAAAGACAGATACGCAGTATTTT | CASSLEGQGKTDTQYF
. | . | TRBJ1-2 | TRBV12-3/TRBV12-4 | TGTGCCAGCAGTACTTCCGGGACCTCCGGGGGTGGCTACACCTTC | CASSTSGTSGGGYTF
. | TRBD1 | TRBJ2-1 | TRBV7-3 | TGTGCCAGCAGCCCCCCAGGGGGAAATGAGCAGTTCTTC | CASSPPGGNEQFF
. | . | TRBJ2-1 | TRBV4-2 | TGTGCCAGCAGCCAAGAGCCGTACAATGAGCAGTTCTTC | CASSQEPYNEQFF
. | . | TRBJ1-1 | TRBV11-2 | TGTGCCAGCAGCTCTCCCGGGCGGGTGGACCGGGAACGGATGGCTTTCTTT | CASSSPGRVDRERMAFF
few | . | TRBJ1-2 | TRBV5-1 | TGCGCCAGCAGCTTCACTGGAAATGGCTACACCTTC | CASSFTGNGYTF
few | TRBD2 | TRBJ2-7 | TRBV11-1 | TGTGCCAGCAGCTCCTCATGGGGACTAGAAGAGCAGTACTTC | CASSSSWGLEEQYF
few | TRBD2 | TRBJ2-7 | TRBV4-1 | TGCGCCAGCAGCCCCGGGGTAGCGGGGGGCCTCGAGCAGTACTTC | CASSPGVAGGLEQYF
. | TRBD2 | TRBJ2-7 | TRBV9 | TGTGCCAGCAGCCTAATTTGGGGAGGGCCAACATCCTACGAGCAGTACTTC | CASSLIWGGPTSYEQYF
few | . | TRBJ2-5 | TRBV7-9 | TGTGCCAGCAGCTCACGGGAGGAGACCCAGTACTTC | CASSSREETQYF
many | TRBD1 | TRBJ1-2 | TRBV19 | TGTGCCAGTAGACCAGGGGGCTCATATGGCTACACCTTC | CASRPGGSYGYTF
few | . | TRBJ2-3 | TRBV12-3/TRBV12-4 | TGTGCCAGCAGATTACAGGGCTCCGTCACAGATACGCAGTATTTT | CASRLQGSVTDTQYF
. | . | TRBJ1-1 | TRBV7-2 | TGTGCCAGCAGCTTTGGGACTCTGAACACTGAAGCTTTCTTT | CASSFGTLNTEAFF
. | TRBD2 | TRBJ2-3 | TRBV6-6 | TGTGCCAGCAGTTACGGCGAAGGGCGACTAGCGGGAACAGATACGCAGTATTTT | CASSYGEGRLAGTDTQYF
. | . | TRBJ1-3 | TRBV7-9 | TGTGCCAGCAGCTTAGCTCTGGGTCCGGGCAACACCATATATTTT | CASSLALGPGNTIYF
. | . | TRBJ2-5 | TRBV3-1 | TGTGCCAGCAGCCAAGCAAGTTGGGGGGAGACCCAGTACTTC | CASSQASWGETQYF
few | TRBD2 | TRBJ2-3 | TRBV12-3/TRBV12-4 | TGTGCCAGCAGTTCATACACTAGCGGGAGCACAGATACGCAGTATTTT | CASSSYTSGSTDTQYF
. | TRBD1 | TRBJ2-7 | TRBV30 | TGTGCCTGGACCGGGGACAGATCCGCCTACGAGCAGTACTTC | CAWTGDRSAYEQYF
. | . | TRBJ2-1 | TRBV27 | TGTGCCAGCAGACCCGGACGGGGGAATATTAAGTACAATGAGCAGTTCTTC | CASRPGRGNIKYNEQFF
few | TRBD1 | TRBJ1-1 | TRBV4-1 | TGCGCCAGCAGCCAATGGACAGGGGGCCCGGTAGCTGAGGCTTTCTTT | CASSQWTGGPVAEAFF
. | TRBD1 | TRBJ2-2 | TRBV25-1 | TGTGCCAGCACTGCAGTGGCAGGGGGTGCAGAGAACACCGGGGAGCTGTTTTTT | CASTAVAGGAENTGELFF
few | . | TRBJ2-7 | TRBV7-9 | TGTGCCAGCAGTCCCCCCGACGCGGCCTACGAGCAGTACTTC | CASSPPDAAYEQYF
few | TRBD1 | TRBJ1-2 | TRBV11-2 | TGTGCCAGCAGCCCACAGGGGTATGGCTACACCTTC | CASSPQGYGYTF
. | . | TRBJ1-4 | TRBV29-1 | TGCAGCGTGGGGGACCGACCTAATGAAAAACTGTTTTTT | CSVGDRPNEKLFF
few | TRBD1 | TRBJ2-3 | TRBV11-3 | TGTGCCAGCAGCGCGCCGGGGACAGGGGGCACAGATACGCAGTATTTT | CASSAPGTGGTDTQYF
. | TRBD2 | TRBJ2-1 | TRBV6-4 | TGTGCCAGCAGTGATAGCGGGGGGGCTCGGAATGAGCAGTTCTTC | CASSDSGGARNEQFF
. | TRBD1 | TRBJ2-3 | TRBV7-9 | TGTGCCAGCAGCTCTCCCGGGACAGGGGAACATACGCAGTATTTT | CASSSPGTGEHTQYF
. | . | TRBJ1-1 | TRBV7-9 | TGTGCCAGCAGCCCGCGTAGGGGAGGGCGGGACACTGAAGCTTTCTTT | CASSPRRGGRDTEAFF
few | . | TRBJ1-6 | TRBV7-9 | TGTGCCAGCAGCCCGGGACCCCAGAATTCACCCCTCCACTTT | CASSPGPQNSPLHF
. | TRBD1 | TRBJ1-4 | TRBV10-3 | TGTGCCATCAGTGAGAGACAGGGGGAAAAACTGTTTTTT | CAISERQGEKLFF
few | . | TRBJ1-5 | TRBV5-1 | TGCGCCAGCAGCTTAACCGAAGGTTCCGGTTCGCCCCAGCATTTT | CASSLTEGSGSPQHF
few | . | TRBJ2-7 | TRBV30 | TGTGCCTGGAGTGTACAGGATTCATACGAGCAGTACTTC | CAWSVQDSYEQYF
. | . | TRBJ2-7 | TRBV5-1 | TGCGCCAGCAGCCCTGGACTTTACTACGAGCAGTACTTC | CASSPGLYYEQYF
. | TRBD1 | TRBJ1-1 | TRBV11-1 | TGTGCCAGCAGCCCAGGTCGACAGGGAGGCACTGAAGCTTTCTTT | CASSPGRQGGTEAFF
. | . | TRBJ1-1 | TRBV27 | TGTGCCAGCCGGGCGGGCAGGGACAACACTGAAGCTTTCTTT | CASRAGRDNTEAFF
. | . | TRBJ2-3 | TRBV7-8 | TGTGCCAGCAGCACCCTGCGGACAGATACGCAGTATTTT | CASSTLRTDTQYF
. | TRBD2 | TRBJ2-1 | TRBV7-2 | TGTGCCAGCAGCTTAGTGGGTAGCGGGAGCTACAATGAGCAGTTCTTC | CASSLVGSGSYNEQFF
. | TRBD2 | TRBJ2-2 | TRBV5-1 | TGCGCCAGCAGCACGACTAGCGGGGGTGCCGGGGAGCTGTTTTTT | CASSTTSGGAGELFF
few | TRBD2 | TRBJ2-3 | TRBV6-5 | TGTGCCAGCAGATCGACTAGCGAGGTCACAGATACGCAGTATTTT | CASRSTSEVTDTQYF
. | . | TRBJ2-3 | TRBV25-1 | TGTGCCAGCAGTGAATTAGGAGGGGAGAAAGATACGCAGTATTTT | CASSELGGEKDTQYF
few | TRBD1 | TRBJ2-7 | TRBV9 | TGTGCCAGCAGCCGACAGGGGGCTAGGGAGCAGTACTTC | CASSRQGAREQYF
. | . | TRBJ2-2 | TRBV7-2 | TGTGCCAGCAGCTTTTCTAGTCCCACCGGGGAGCTGTTTTTT | CASSFSSPTGELFF
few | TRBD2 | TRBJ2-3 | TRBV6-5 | TGTGCCAGCAGACCTCTTCCACTTAGCGGGAGCGGCACAGATACGCAGTATTTT | CASRPLPLSGSGTDTQYF
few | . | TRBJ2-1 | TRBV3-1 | TGTGCCAGCAGCCGGGGGGCGGGCGATGAGCAGTTCTTC | CASSRGAGDEQFF
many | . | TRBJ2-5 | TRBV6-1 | TGTGCCAGCAGTGGGGAGGCGCGCCGAAAGACCCAGTACTTC | CASSGEARRKTQYF
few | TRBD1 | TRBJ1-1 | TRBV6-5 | TGTGCCAGCCGCGGACAGGGGGCAGGGAACACTGAAGCTTTCTTT | CASRGQGAGNTEAFF
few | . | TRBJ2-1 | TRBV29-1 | TGCAGCGTTGAAGAAGAAGGGCCCAATGAGCAGTTCTTC | CSVEEEGPNEQFF
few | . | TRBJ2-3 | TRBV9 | TGTGCCAGCAGCTCCTCGGACTCCCCGCCCGCAGATACGCAGTATTTT | CASSSSDSPPADTQYF
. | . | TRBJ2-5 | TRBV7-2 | TGTGCCAGCAGCTTAGTTCAGGGAGAGACCCAGTACTTC | CASSLVQGETQYF
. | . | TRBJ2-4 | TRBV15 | TGTGCCACCAGCAGAGATACGAGAGATCGCAAAAACATTCAGTACTTC | CATSRDTRDRKNIQYF
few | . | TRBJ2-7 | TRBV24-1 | TGTGCCACCAGCTCCGACCATTCCTACGAGCAGTACTTC | CATSSDHSYEQYF
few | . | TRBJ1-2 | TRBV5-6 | TGTGCCAGCCAGCCCCCGGGGGTTCACTATGGCTACACCTTC | CASQPPGVHYGYTF
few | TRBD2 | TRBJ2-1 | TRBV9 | TGTGCCAGCAGCCCACAACTAGCGGCCCTATTGAATGAGCAGTTCTTC | CASSPQLAALLNEQFF
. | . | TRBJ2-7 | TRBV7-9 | TGTGCCAGCAGCTTGGAGGAGGGCAGAGCGTACTTC | CASSLEEGRAYF
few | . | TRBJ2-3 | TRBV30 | TGTGCCTGGAGTGCGACCTCCCTGATTACCGATACGCAGTATTTT | CAWSATSLITDTQYF